Presented here are 22 T cell receptor beta chains from one specimen sequenced in a study of T cells in Graves' hyperthyroidism and ophthalmopathy. What was amplified from RNA transcripts were TCR beta CDR3 regions. When the TCR CDR3 underwent first-round RT-PCR, the HTBI primer set was used. Each CDR3 protein gets one entry after TCRdb re-called the multiplex PCR reads with MiXCR. The sample records hundreds of thousands of distinct CDR3 sequences, 12% to 15% being singletons. Sequenced material: blood. The receptor set was obtained from a woman aged 18-30 years with Graves' hyperthyroidism.

This chain links TRBV7-9 with TRBJ2-7, with TRBD1 matching over 8 bases. The V gene's germline CDR1 is SEHNR and CDR2 FQNEAQ (reference sequence). The V and J ends lost 5 bases and 0 bases, in that order; junction bases with no gene match: 12. The CDR3 spans 17 residues. The CDR3 DNA is TGTGCCAGCAGCCTTCTGGGATTGGGACAGGCCTCCTACGAGCAGTACTTC. As protein: CASSLLGLGQASYEQYF.

Points on this clonotype: Sequence at one end of the junction differs from germline and may be a read error. The V and J genes are TRBV20-1 and TRBJ1-6; D may be TRBD1 (5 bases). Germline V gives CDR1 DFQATT, CDR2 SNEGSKA (reference sequence). CDR3 length: 11 residues. In DNA form, the CDR3 reads TGCAGTGGGGGCAATAATTCACCCCCCCACTTT. Protein product: CSGGNNSPPHF.

This clonotype was detected only a few times. This may stem from a read error, because a much larger clone lies one nucleotide away. V gene TRBV20-1 combines with J gene TRBJ1-1; D uncertain. The CDR3 consists of 17 residues. CDR1 DFQATT and CDR2 SNEGSKA come from the germline V gene (reference sequence). Trimming stripped 3 bases from V and 11 bases from J, with 31 bases between. CDR3 loop: CSASIGKRGVFKTRAFF. CDR3 DNA sequence: TGCAGTGCTAGTATAGGGAAGCGTGGCGTTTTCAAGACACGGGCTTTCTTT.

This clonotype was seen repeatedly, ten times or more. The CDR3 coding sequence is TGCGCCAGCAGCCAAGATCGCGGGACTAGCGGATTCAATGAGCAGTTCTTC. It specifies CASSQDRGTSGFNEQFF. This chain connects TRBV4-1 to TRBJ2-1; 11 bases fit TRBD2. Trimming removed 0 bases from V and 6 bases from J; junction bases left unmatched: 7. The CDR3 totals 17 residues. The V gene's germline CDR1 is MGHRA and CDR2 YSYEKL.

This clonotype was seen repeatedly, ten times or more. This rearrangement joins TRBV7-3 to TRBJ1-1; D is unresolved. The CDR3 contains 15 residues. V lost 1 base to trimming and J lost 1 base, with 10 bases between them. The germline V gene encodes CDR1 SGHTA and CDR2 FQGTGA. The CDR3 protein is CASSLMAVPNTEAFF. The CDR3 DNA reads TGTGCCAGCAGCTTAATGGCAGTACCGAACACTGAAGCTTTCTTT.

The chain recombines TRBV19 with TRBJ1-5; D is uncertain. Germline values: CDR1 LNHDA, CDR2 SQIVND (reference sequence). Between the trimmed V and J ends, which lost 0 bases and 0 bases, there was a span of 9 bases. CDR3 length: 16 residues. The CDR3 bases are TGTGCCAGTAGTATAGAAACGGTGTATAGCAATCAGCCCCAGCATTTT. Translating gives CASSIETVYSNQPQHF.

This clonotype was picked up many times. The rearrangement links TRBV4-2 to TRBJ1-1, with D possibly TRBD1 on 6 matching bases. Germline-derived CDR1 and CDR2 are LGHNA and YNFKEQ. This CDR3 is built from 14 residues. Deletions cut 2 bases from V and 8 bases from J, with 15 bases between. CDR3 bases: TGTGCCAGCAGCCAAACCCCAGGGGCAAGGGAAGCTTTCTTT. Translating it yields CASSQTPGAREAFF.

V gene TRBV29-1 combines with J gene TRBJ2-2, with 7 bases matching TRBD1. The CDR3 is made up of 13 amino acids. The J segment lost 4 bases and the V segment lost 5 bases, leaving 4 bases of the junction unmatched. The V gene's germline CDR1 is SQVTM and CDR2 ANQGSEA. This CDR3 is CSVPGGFTGELFF. As DNA, the CDR3 is TGCAGCGTTCCAGGGGGTTTCACCGGGGAGCTGTTTTTT.

This clonotype was seen many times. This rearrangement joins TRBV11-2 to TRBJ1-1; D may be TRBD1 (5 bases). Trimming stripped 5 bases from V and 5 bases from J, with 21 bases between. CDR3 length equals 16 residues. Germline loops: CDR1 SGHAT, CDR2 FQNNGV. CDR3 in DNA: TGTGCCAGCAGCCCGGACGGGACTGGATTCCGGACTGAAGCTTTCTTT. It translates to CASSPDGTGFRTEAFF.

This clonotype was counted at least ten times. The chain combines TRBV7-6 with TRBJ2-7; 11 nucleotides agree with TRBD2. The CDR3 covers 17 residues. V shed 4 bases, J shed 0 bases, and the junction held 8 bases outside the gene matches. Germline V CDR1 and CDR2: SGHVS, FNYEAQ. The CDR3 reads CASSSGLAGANSYEQYF. The CDR3 DNA reads TGTGCCAGCAGCTCAGGACTAGCGGGCGCCAACTCCTACGAGCAGTACTTC. Using reference TRBV7-6 and TRBJ2-7 for the parts outside the CDR3, the full variable domain is GAGVSQSPRYKVTKRGQDVALRCDPISGHVSLYWYRQALGQGPEFLTYFNYEAQQDKSGLPNDRFSAERPEGSISTLTIQRTEQRDSAMYRCASSSGLAGANSYEQYFGPGTRLTVT.

There are many counts of this clonotype. V usage is TRBV28 and J usage is TRBJ1-2; D is possibly TRBD1 (6 bases). This CDR3 has 13 residues. Germline V gene sequence: CDR1 MDHEN, CDR2 SYDVKM. Trimming shortened V by 6 bases and J by 7 bases, and 15 bases separated the two germline ends. The CDR3 nucleotides read TGTGCCAGCAGGAATCAGGGGTTAGGTGGCTACACCTTC. Its protein product is CASRNQGLGGYTF.

The chain employs TRBV10-1 and TRBJ2-3, with D uncertain. Germline V gives CDR1 WNHNN, CDR2 SYGVQD (reference sequence). With 0 bases removed from V and 8 bases from J, the gap between germline ends came to 12 bases. The length of the CDR3 is 14 residues. The CDR3 sequence is CASSESGAFPTQYF. DNA of the CDR3: TGCGCCAGCAGTGAGTCCGGAGCATTTCCTACGCAGTATTTT.

This clonotype has a count of ten or more. The rearrangement uses TRBV5-1 and TRBJ2-1; 8 nucleotides match TRBD1. CDR3 length equals 14 residues. Trimming took 3 bases from V and 9 from J; bases not matched to a gene: 8. CDR1 is SGHRS and CDR2 is YFSETQ in the germline V gene. CDR3 nucleotide sequence: TGCGCCAGCAGCTCAGGGACAGGCACTGGTGAGCAGTTCTTC. Translated: CASSSGTGTGEQFF.

This clonotype was seen many times. The V call is TRBV2, the J call TRBJ2-5; D is possibly TRBD2 (6 bases). Germline CDR1 and CDR2: SNHLY and FYNNEI. V was clipped by 6 bases and J by 0 bases, with 8 bases between them. This CDR3 region has 13 residues. DNA for the CDR3: TGTGCCAGCAGCCGGGACTACCAAGAGACCCAGTACTTC. Amino acid sequence: CASSRDYQETQYF.

V usage is TRBV12-3 or TRBV12-4 and J usage is TRBJ2-7, with D uncertain. With the DNA end fitting TRBJ2-1 better, the J assignment may be wrong. The CDR3 runs 11 residues. The CDR3 region has the DNA TGTGCCAGCAACCGGTCTTACGAGCAGTTCTTC. Its translation: CASNRSYEQFF.

The genes are TRBV19 and TRBJ2-2; the D is unclear. The CDR3 spans 11 residues. CDR1 LNHDA and CDR2 SQIVND come from the germline V gene (reference sequence). Between the trimmed V and J ends, which lost 8 bases and 7 bases, there was a span of 8 bases. The CDR3 coding sequence is TGTGCCAGTGTGCTTGGCGGGGAGCTGTTTTTT. Translation gives CASVLGGELFF.

There are a few counts of this clonotype. The chain has TRBV6-1 and TRBJ1-6; 8 nucleotides line up with TRBD1. This CDR3 has 14 amino acids. CDR1 MNHNS and CDR2 SASEGT come from the germline V gene. Trimming at V came to 10 bases and at J to 6 bases, leaving 8 bases not matched to a gene. The CDR3 here is CATRGTGGNSPLHF. The DNA for the CDR3 is TGTGCCACCAGAGGGACAGGTGGTAATTCACCCCTCCACTTT.

This clonotype was seen ten or more times. The CDR3 sequence: CSARRERQPQHF. CDR3 bases: TGCAGTGCTAGGAGGGAAAGGCAGCCCCAGCATTTT. V usage is TRBV20-1 and J usage is TRBJ1-5, with D uncertain. The CDR3 is 12 residues long. V was trimmed by 3 bases and J by 7 bases, leaving 10 bases between them. The germline V gene encodes CDR1 DFQATT and CDR2 SNEGSKA (reference sequence).

In its sample, this clonotype was seen many times. This rearrangement joins TRBV11-3 to TRBJ2-5; D is unclear. The V gene lost 7 bases and the J gene lost 2 bases, with 11 bases spanning the gap. There are 13 residues in the CDR3. Germline V gene lookup returns CDR1 SGHNT and CDR2 YENEEA. The CDR3 DNA reads TGTGCCAGCAAAACCACCTTGCAAGAGACCCAGTACTTC. This sequence encodes CASKTTLQETQYF.

This clonotype has at least ten counts. The J gene is TRBJ2-7, the V gene TRBV6-1, with D uncertain. The CDR3 extends over 14 amino acids. V dropped 5 bases and J dropped 3 bases, with 14 bases sitting between them. The germline CDR1 and CDR2 sequences are MNHNS and SASEGT. CDR3 residues: CASSPIGASYEQYF. CDR3 nucleotide sequence: TGTGCCAGCAGTCCGATTGGAGCTAGCTACGAGCAGTACTTC.

This clonotype occurred a few times. The chain is built from TRBV20-1 and TRBJ2-7; D is perhaps TRBD1 (7 bases). Germline loops: CDR1 DFQATT, CDR2 SNEGSKA (reference sequence). The CDR3 has 16 amino acids. V was pared by 0 bases and J by 2 bases, with 17 bases between. DNA of the CDR3: TGCAGTGCTAGAGAGGGGGGACAGCCCCTCCCCTACGAGCAGTACTTC. Its translation is CSAREGGQPLPYEQYF.

The chain is built from TRBV19 and TRBJ1-1; D not resolved. CDR1 LNHDA and CDR2 SQIVND come from the germline V gene (reference sequence). Between the trimmed V and J ends, which lost 4 bases and 3 bases, there was a span of 9 bases. The CDR3 has 13 residues. The CDR3 loop is CASSTSGDTEAFF. Here the CDR3 DNA reads TGTGCCAGTAGTACCTCCGGGGACACTGAAGCTTTCTTT.